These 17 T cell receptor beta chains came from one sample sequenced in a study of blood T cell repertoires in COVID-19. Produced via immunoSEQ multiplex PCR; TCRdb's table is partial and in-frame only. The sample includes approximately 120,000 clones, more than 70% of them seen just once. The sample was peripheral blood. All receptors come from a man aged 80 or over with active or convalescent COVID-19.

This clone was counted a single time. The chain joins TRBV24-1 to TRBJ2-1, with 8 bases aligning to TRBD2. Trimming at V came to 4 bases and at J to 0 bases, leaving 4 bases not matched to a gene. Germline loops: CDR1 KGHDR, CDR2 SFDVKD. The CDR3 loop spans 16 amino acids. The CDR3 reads CATSDSRGGSYNEQFF. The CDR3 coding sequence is TGTGCCACCAGTGACTCCCGGGGGGGCTCCTACAATGAGCAGTTCTTC.

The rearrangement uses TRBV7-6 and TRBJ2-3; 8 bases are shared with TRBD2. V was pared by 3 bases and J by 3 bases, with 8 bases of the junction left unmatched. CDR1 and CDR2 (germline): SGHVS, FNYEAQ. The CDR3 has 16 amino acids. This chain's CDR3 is CASSLFGLAETDTQYF. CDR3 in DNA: TGTGCCAGCAGCTTGTTCGGACTAGCTGAGACAGATACGCAGTATTTT. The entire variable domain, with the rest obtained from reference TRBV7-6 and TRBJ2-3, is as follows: GAGVSQSPRYKVTKRGQDVALRCDPISGHVSLYWYRQALGQGPEFLTYFNYEAQQDKSGLPNDRFSAERPEGSISTLTIQRTEQRDSAMYRCASSLFGLAETDTQYFGPGTRLTVL.

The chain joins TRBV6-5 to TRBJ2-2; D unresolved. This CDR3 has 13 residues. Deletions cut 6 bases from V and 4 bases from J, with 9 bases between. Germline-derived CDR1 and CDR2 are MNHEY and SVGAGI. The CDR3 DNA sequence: TGTGCCAGCAGAAGGTCGGGCACCGGGGAGCTGTTTTTT. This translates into CASRRSGTGELFF.

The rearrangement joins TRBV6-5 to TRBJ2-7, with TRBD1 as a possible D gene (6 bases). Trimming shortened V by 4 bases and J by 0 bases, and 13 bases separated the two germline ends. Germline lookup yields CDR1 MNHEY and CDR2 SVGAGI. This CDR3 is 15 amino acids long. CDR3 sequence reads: CASSSHVGHSYEQYF. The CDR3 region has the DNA TGTGCCAGCAGTTCTCACGTGGGACACTCCTACGAGCAGTACTTC.

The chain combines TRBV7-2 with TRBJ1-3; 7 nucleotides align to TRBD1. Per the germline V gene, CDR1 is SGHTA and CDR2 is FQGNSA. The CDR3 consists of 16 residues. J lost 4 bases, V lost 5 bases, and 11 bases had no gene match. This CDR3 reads CASSPLTGVRGNTIYF. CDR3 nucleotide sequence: TGTGCCAGCAGCCCACTAACAGGGGTGAGGGGAAACACCATATATTTT.

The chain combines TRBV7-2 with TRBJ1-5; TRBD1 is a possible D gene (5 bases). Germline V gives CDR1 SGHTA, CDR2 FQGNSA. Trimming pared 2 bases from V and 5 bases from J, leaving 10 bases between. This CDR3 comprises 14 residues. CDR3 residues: CASSLRQGDQPQHF. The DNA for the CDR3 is TGTGCCAGCAGCTTACGTCAGGGCGATCAGCCCCAGCATTTT.

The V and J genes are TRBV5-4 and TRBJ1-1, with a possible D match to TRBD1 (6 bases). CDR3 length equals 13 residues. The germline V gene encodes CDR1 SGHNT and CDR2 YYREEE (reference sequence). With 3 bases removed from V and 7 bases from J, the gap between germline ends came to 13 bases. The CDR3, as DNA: TGTGCCAGCAGCTCCACAGGGAATAGTGAAGCTTTCTTT. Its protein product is CASSSTGNSEAFF.

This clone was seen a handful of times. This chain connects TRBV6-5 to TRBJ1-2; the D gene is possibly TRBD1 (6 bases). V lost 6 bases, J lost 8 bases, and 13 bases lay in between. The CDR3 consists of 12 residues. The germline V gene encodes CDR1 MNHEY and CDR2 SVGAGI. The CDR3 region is CASREGGKGYTF. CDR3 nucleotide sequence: TGTGCCAGCAGGGAGGGGGGGAAAGGCTACACCTTC.

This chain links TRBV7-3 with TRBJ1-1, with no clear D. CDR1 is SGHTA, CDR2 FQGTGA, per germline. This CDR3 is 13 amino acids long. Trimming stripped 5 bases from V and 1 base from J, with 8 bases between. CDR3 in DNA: TGTGCCAGCAGCATCAGTTGGAACACTGAAGCTTTCTTT. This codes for CASSISWNTEAFF.

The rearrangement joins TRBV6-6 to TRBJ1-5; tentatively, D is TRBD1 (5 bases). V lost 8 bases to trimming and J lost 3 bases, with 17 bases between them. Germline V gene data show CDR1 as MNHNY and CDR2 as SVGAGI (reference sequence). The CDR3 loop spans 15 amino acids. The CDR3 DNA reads TGTGCCAGCTACCCGGGGGGTTTTGACAATCAGCCCCAGCATTTT. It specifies CASYPGGFDNQPQHF.

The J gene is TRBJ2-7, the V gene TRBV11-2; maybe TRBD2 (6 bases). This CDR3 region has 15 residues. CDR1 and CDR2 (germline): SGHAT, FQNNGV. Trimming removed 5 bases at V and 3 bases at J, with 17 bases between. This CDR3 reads CASSLAGGRNYEQYF. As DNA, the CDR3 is TGTGCCAGCAGCCTAGCCGGAGGGCGGAACTACGAGCAGTACTTC.

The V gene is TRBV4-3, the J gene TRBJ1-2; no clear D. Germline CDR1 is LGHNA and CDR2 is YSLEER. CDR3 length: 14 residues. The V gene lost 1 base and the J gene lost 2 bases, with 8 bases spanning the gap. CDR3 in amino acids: CASSQAVWNYGYTF. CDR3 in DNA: TGCGCCAGCAGCCAAGCAGTGTGGAACTATGGCTACACCTTC.

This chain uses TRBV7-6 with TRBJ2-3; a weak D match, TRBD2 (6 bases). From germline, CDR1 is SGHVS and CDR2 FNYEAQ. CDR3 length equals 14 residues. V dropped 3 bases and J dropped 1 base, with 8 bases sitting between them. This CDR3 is CASSLGLGTDTQYF. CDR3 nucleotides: TGTGCCAGCAGCTTGGGACTGGGCACAGATACGCAGTATTTT.

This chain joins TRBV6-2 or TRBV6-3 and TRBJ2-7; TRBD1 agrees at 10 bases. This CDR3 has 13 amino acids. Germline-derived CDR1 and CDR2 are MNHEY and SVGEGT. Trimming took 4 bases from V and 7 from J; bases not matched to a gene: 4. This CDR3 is CASSWDRGWEQYF. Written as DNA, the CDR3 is TGTGCCAGCAGTTGGGACAGGGGTTGGGAGCAGTACTTC.

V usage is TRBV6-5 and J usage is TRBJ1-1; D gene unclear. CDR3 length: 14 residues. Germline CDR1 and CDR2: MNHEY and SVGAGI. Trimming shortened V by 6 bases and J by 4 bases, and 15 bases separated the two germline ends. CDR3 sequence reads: CASRIPPSCTEAFF. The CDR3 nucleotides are TGTGCCAGCAGAATACCCCCGAGTTGCACTGAAGCTTTCTTT.

DNA of the CDR3: TGTGCCAGCAGCTTAAGGTGGTCGGGGTTAAATACGCAGTATTTT. Translated: CASSLRWSGLNTQYF. The V call is TRBV7-2, the J call TRBJ2-3; tentative D call: TRBD2 (5 bases). CDR1 is SGHTA, CDR2 FQGNSA, per germline. Trimming left V 2 bases short and J 7 bases short, with 16 bases between. The CDR3 runs to 15 residues.

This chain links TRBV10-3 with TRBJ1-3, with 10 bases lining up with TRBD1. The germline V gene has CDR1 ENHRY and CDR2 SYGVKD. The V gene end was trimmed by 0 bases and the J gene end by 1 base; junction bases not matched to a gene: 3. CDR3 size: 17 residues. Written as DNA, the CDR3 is TGTGCCATCAGTGAGTCGACAGGGGGCGCGTCTGGAAACACCATATATTTT. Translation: CAISESTGGASGNTIYF.